This TCR beta chain is drawn from a study of beta chain features in type 1 diabetes. Only one heparinised blood draw was taken per donor, and its volume averaged approximately 0.11 L. CD45RO/CCR7/CD25/CD127/CD95/CD27 staining was used to isolate CD4+ naive, central memory, regulatory and stem cell-like memory cells by sorting. The CDR3 contains 15 residues. CDR1 is LNHDA and CDR2 is SQIVND in the germline V gene (reference sequence). V dropped 1 base and J dropped 2; count of bases not matched to a gene: 3. What was sequenced were expressed TCRB transcripts, since all of the isolated RNA had been reverse transcribed. Method: immunoSEQ multiplex PCR; TCRdb's copy keeps in-frame clones and lacks some. The sample lists about 220,000 clones, 11% occurring once.

Material: central memory CD4+ T cells from blood. The V and J genes are TRBV19 and TRBJ2-5; 8 nucleotides align to TRBD2. The receptor was derived from a man aged 18 to 35 in good health. CDR3 DNA sequence: TGTGCCAGTAGTATAGGGACTAGCAGTCAAGAGACCCAGTACTTC. It specifies CASSIGTSSQETQYF.